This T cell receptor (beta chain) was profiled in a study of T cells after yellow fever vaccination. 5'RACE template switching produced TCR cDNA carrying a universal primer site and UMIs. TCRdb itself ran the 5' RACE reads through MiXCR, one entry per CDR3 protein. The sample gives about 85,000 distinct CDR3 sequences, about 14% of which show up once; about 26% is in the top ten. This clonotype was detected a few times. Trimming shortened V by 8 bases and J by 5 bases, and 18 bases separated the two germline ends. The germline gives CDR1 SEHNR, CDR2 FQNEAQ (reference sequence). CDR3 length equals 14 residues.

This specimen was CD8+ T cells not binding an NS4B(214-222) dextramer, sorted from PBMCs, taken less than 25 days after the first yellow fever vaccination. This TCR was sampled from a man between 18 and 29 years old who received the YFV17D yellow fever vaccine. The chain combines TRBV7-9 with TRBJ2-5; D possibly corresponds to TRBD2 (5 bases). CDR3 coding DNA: TGTGCCAGCCAATCGTCCGAGGGTTGGGAGACCCAGTACTTC. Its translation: CASQSSEGWETQYF.